The rows below give T cell receptor beta chains drawn from one sample of a study of T-cell memory formation after mild COVID-19. TCRdb processed the 5' RACE reads anew with MiXCR; each CDR3 protein has one entry. The data show 250,000 to 300,000 distinct CDR3 sequences, with around 15% seen just once and 20% to 25% held by the top ten. Sample: PBMCs or a T cell subset sorted from them (not recorded which). All receptors derive from a man between 18 and 29 years old who had mild COVID-19 (a few samples of this study predate the infection). Cell type and time point are not known. Each CDR3 is given with its conserved first and last residue. The order of the fields is V gene, clone size, D gene, J gene, CDR3 protein, CDR3 DNA. The D gene is left open where the match is weak. Clone size is shown for a subset of rows, as once, few, many or a class of expanded clone.

TRBV11-2	few	TRBD2	TRBJ2-5	CASSPGTSRQETQYF	TGTGCCAGCAGCCCGGGGACTAGCAGGCAAGAGACCCAGTACTTC
TRBV24-1	many	.	TRBJ2-3	CATDGREADTQYF	TGTGCCACCGATGGACGAGAGGCAGATACGCAGTATTTT
TRBV4-1	.	TRBD1	TRBJ2-7	CASSQVPGQFYEQYF	TGCGCCAGCAGCCAAGTCCCGGGACAGTTCTACGAGCAGTACTTC
TRBV20-1	few	.	TRBJ2-5	CSGKTGQLAQYF	TGCAGTGGGAAGACGGGCCAATTGGCCCAGTACTTC
TRBV28	.	.	TRBJ2-7	CASSSDWGGEQYF	TGTGCCAGCAGTTCCGACTGGGGTGGCGAGCAGTACTTC
TRBV6-4	many	.	TRBJ2-2	CASSDGETGELFF	TGTGCCAGCAGTGACGGGGAAACCGGGGAGCTGTTTTTT
TRBV5-1	.	TRBD1	TRBJ1-2	CASSPGQALYGYTF	TGCGCCAGCAGCCCAGGACAGGCCCTTTATGGCTACACCTTC
TRBV6-5	many	TRBD2	TRBJ2-3	CASSYFPSGGPDTQYF	TGTGCCAGCAGTTACTTTCCTAGCGGGGGTCCAGATACGCAGTATTTT
TRBV6-2/TRBV6-3	.	.	TRBJ1-5	CASSYYDNQPQHF	TGTGCCAGCAGTTACTATGACAATCAGCCCCAGCATTTT
TRBV6-5	.	.	TRBJ2-5	CASSYRLRETQYF	TGTGCCAGCAGTTATCGGTTGCGAGAGACCCAGTACTTC
TRBV5-4	.	TRBD1	TRBJ2-3	CASILGQDGLDTQYF	TGTGCCAGCATCTTGGGACAGGATGGGTTAGATACGCAGTATTTT
TRBV4-1	many	.	TRBJ1-1	CASSPVGRNTEAFF	TGCGCCAGCAGCCCGGTTGGGAGGAACACTGAAGCTTTCTTT
TRBV20-1	.	.	TRBJ1-6	CSAREGNRANSPLHF	TGCAGTGCTAGAGAAGGCAACAGGGCTAATTCACCCCTCCACTTT
TRBV6-2/TRBV6-3	few	.	TRBJ2-3	CASSYQTDTQYF	TGTGCCAGCAGTTACCAGACAGATACGCAGTATTTT
TRBV7-9	few	.	TRBJ1-5	CASRAEGGNQPQHF	TGTGCCAGCAGGGCCGAGGGAGGCAATCAGCCCCAGCATTTT
TRBV3-1	many	TRBD1	TRBJ2-1	CASSLTGTGNEQFF	TGTGCCAGCAGCCTCACCGGGACAGGGAATGAGCAGTTCTTC
TRBV27	.	.	TRBJ1-6	CASGFGGSPLHF	TGTGCCAGCGGCTTCGGGGGTTCACCCCTCCACTTT
TRBV10-3	.	.	TRBJ1-2	CAISESFGVLGYTF	TGTGCCATCAGTGAGTCGTTCGGGGTTTTAGGCTACACCTTC
TRBV4-1	.	.	TRBJ2-3	CASSQDSSEFAGTDTQYF	TGCGCCAGCAGCCAAGATTCGAGCGAGTTCGCTGGCACAGATACGCAGTATTTT
TRBV29-1	few	TRBD1	TRBJ2-6	CSVKQGGSGANVLTF	TGCAGCGTTAAACAGGGGGGCTCTGGGGCCAACGTCCTGACTTTC
TRBV6-1	.	TRBD1	TRBJ1-2	CASSGRTGARDGYTF	TGTGCCAGCAGTGGAAGGACAGGCGCTAGGGATGGCTACACCTTC
TRBV7-2	few	.	TRBJ2-1	CASSLVSYNAYNEQFF	TGTGCCAGCAGCTTAGTGAGTTACAACGCCTACAATGAGCAGTTCTTC
TRBV27	.	.	TRBJ1-5	CASSPERVGNQPQHF	TGTGCCAGCAGTCCCGAGAGGGTCGGCAATCAGCCCCAGCATTTT
TRBV5-1	.	TRBD1	TRBJ2-5	CASSLEPGGISETQYF	TGCGCCAGCAGCTTGGAGCCAGGGGGCATCTCAGAGACCCAGTACTTC
TRBV3-2	.	.	TRBJ2-1	CASSQDLQCGNEQFF	TGTGCCAGCAGCCAAGATCTCCAATGTGGAAATGAGCAGTTCTTC
TRBV4-2	.	.	TRBJ1-3	CASSSVGDSGNTIYF	TGTGCCAGCAGCTCAGTGGGGGATTCTGGAAACACCATATATTTT
TRBV7-2	.	TRBD2	TRBJ2-3	CASSSGLAGPSISTDTQYF	TGTGCCAGCAGCTCGGGACTAGCGGGGCCCTCGATAAGCACAGATACGCAGTATTTT
TRBV7-2	.	TRBD2	TRBJ2-1	CASSPTSGVRNEQFF	TGTGCCAGCAGCCCGACTAGCGGGGTGCGGAATGAGCAGTTCTTC
TRBV6-2/TRBV6-3	.	TRBD2	TRBJ2-7	CASSGLAGGGEQYF	TGTGCCAGCAGTGGACTAGCGGGGGGAGGCGAGCAGTACTTC
TRBV5-1	few	.	TRBJ2-6	CASSLPGSSGANVLTF	TGCGCCAGCAGCCTTCCGGGCAGCTCTGGGGCCAACGTCCTGACTTTC
TRBV7-2	.	.	TRBJ2-3	CASSSAIGTDTQYF	TGTGCCAGCAGCTCAGCGATAGGGACAGATACGCAGTATTTT
TRBV12-3/TRBV12-4	.	TRBD1	TRBJ1-2	CASSPGQGVLYGYTF	TGTGCCAGCAGTCCGGGACAGGGAGTCCTCTATGGCTACACCTTC
TRBV9	.	TRBD1	TRBJ1-6	CASSVGDRANSPLHF	TGTGCCAGCAGCGTAGGGGACAGGGCCAATTCACCCCTCCACTTT
TRBV20-1	.	.	TRBJ1-4	CSVYRAANEKLFF	TGCAGTGTTTATAGGGCTGCTAATGAAAAACTGTTTTTT
TRBV2	.	.	TRBJ1-6	CATAGNSPLHF	TGTGCCACTGCGGGCAATTCACCCCTCCACTTT
TRBV19	few	.	TRBJ1-1	CASSKQRQVEAFF	TGTGCCAGTAGTAAACAGCGACAAGTCGAAGCTTTCTTT
TRBV27	few	.	TRBJ2-1	CASSLWGREQFF	TGTGCCAGCAGTTTATGGGGCAGGGAGCAGTTCTTC
TRBV6-2/TRBV6-3	few	.	TRBJ2-7	CASNKTPYEQYF	TGTGCCAGCAACAAGACCCCCTACGAGCAGTACTTC
TRBV5-1	many	.	TRBJ2-7	CASSPAMGGPYEQYF	TGCGCCAGCAGCCCCGCTATGGGGGGGCCCTACGAGCAGTACTTC